The clone carrying this TCR beta chain was counted once. Sequenced by immunoSEQ multiplex PCR; TCRdb stores in-frame clones only, minus some. In the table there are some 150,000 clones, 87% of which are singletons. The data were obtained in a study of blood T cell repertoires in COVID-19. Study summary: Samples taken during acute and convalescent COVID-19 were collected in the United States, Italy and Spain. T cells, B-cell-depleted T cells, or PBMCs supplied cDNA or gDNA.

Participants' reported clinical history set cohort assignment. This CDR3 has 15 residues. Trimming cost V 2 bases and J 4 bases; bases outside gene matches: 4. The germline V gene encodes CDR1 SGHVS and CDR2 FQNEAQ. The chain couples TRBV7-8 to TRBJ2-5, with 10 bases matching TRBD2. This sequence was found in a human donor with acute COVID-19. The donor label of this sample is uncertain. Sequencing input: PBMCs or T cells enriched from blood (not recorded which). DNA for the CDR3: TGTGCCAGCAGCTTAAACCCTAGCGGGGGAGAGACCCAGTACTTC. This sequence encodes CASSLNPSGGETQYF.